The subject of this entry is one TCR beta chain. Its antigen is not identified. The sample has other DNA sequences that encode this CDR3 too. J gave up 0 bases and V 6 bases, and 5 bases lay outside the gene matches. From germline, CDR1 is MDHEN and CDR2 SYDVKM. The length of the CDR3 is 14 residues. Clones were sequenced by immunoSEQ multiplex PCR, and TCRdb holds only the in-frame ones, with some missing. The table shows roughly 80,000 clones, with around 89% occurring only once. This entry belongs to a study of T cell responses to AZD1222 COVID-19 vaccine. Findings and caveats of the study: The breadth and depth of Spike-specific TCRs increased once two AZD1222 doses had been given.

The V gene is TRBV28, the J gene TRBJ2-7, with 7 nucleotides matching TRBD1. This sequence was found in an adult in good health. Specimen: peripheral blood, collected on day 0 of MenACWY control vaccination. Written as DNA, the CDR3 is TGTGCCAGCAGCGCAGGGGGTAGCTCCTACGAGCAGTACTTC. Translating it yields CASSAGGSSYEQYF.